This T cell receptor (beta chain) comes out of a study of cytomegalovirus exposure and HLA in healthy donors. Study-wide results and limits: Exclusion applied to some V segments, including TRBV6-2 and TRBV6-3, as they were indistinguishable. Reported performance of the classifier showed diagnosis of cytomegalovirus status with high specificity and sensitivity. There were approximately 150 TCR beta chains listed as cytomegalovirus-associated.

Germline CDR1 reads SEHNR; CDR2 reads FQNEAQ (reference sequence). V dropped 5 bases and J dropped 3; count of bases not matched to a gene: 3. The CDR3 sequence is 14 residues long. A remark on this clone: Its specificity is unknown.

PCR used 60 Vbeta primers and 13 Jbeta primers. Some clones are missing from TCRdb's copy, which holds only in-frame ones; the method was immunoSEQ multiplex PCR. Its table records 200,000 to 250,000 clones. The V call is TRBV7-9, the J call TRBJ2-2; the match to TRBD1 covers 7 bases. The clonotype originates from a woman between 25 and 40 years old in good health and CMV-seropositive. The sample consisted of PBMCs. The DNA for the CDR3 is TGTGCCAGCAGCCCCGGGACAGACACCGGGGAGCTGTTTTTT. Amino acids: CASSPGTDTGELFF.